The following is a T cell receptor (beta chain) sequence with its context. The CDR3 spans 13 residues. The V and J ends lost 3 bases and 6 bases respectively, with 10 bases between them. The germline CDR1 and CDR2 sequences are SGHVS and FQNEAQ. The method was immunoSEQ multiplex PCR; TCRdb's version includes in-frame clones alone and lacks a portion of them. The table has around 290,000 clones, around nine tenths seen once. The source of the sample is a study of blood T cell repertoires in COVID-19. Cohorts were determined from participant-reported clinical history. The genes are TRBV7-8 and TRBJ2-3; TRBD1 is a possible D gene (6 bases). The sample consisted of PBMCs or T cells enriched from blood (not recorded which). The sequence came from a woman aged 18-29 years who had recovered from COVID-19. This CDR3 reads CASSLGAYDTQYF. In DNA form, the CDR3 reads TGTGCCAGCAGCTTGGGGGCATACGATACGCAGTATTTT.